The rows below give T cell receptor beta chains drawn from one sample of a study of OX40 agonist ivuxolimab in advanced cancers. Clones were sequenced by immunoSEQ multiplex PCR, and TCRdb holds only the in-frame ones, with some missing. The table has tens of thousands of clones, around 80% seen once. Sequenced here: CD4+ or CD8+ T cells sorted from blood, sampled in a trial of the OX40 agonist ivuxolimab. All receptors come from an adult with an advanced solid tumor such as melanoma, head and neck, liver or kidney cancer. Both conserved end residues are part of each CDR3. A D gene is named only where the DNA matches it firmly. The listing skips clone size in some rows; elsewhere it reads once, few, many or a size class.

D gene: TRBD2
V gene: TRBV11-2
clone size: .
J gene: TRBJ2-1
CDR3 protein: CASSLVGGGSYNEQFF
CDR3 DNA: TGTGCCAGCAGCTTAGTTGGGGGGGGCTCCTACAATGAGCAGTTCTTC

D gene: TRBD1
V gene: TRBV4-3
clone size: .
J gene: TRBJ1-6
CDR3 protein: CASSPQGDRNSPLHF
CDR3 DNA: TGCGCCAGCAGCCCACAAGGGGACAGAAATTCACCCCTCCACTTT

D gene: .
V gene: TRBV9
clone size: .
J gene: TRBJ1-2
CDR3 protein: CASSPQAGVFDYGYTF
CDR3 DNA: TGTGCCAGCAGCCCCCAAGCGGGGGTTTTTGACTATGGCTACACCTTC

D gene: .
V gene: TRBV11-2
clone size: .
J gene: TRBJ1-5
CDR3 protein: CASSLGGPQYQPQHF
CDR3 DNA: TGTGCCAGCAGCTTAGGGGGGCCCCAATATCAGCCCCAGCATTTT

D gene: .
V gene: TRBV30
clone size: .
J gene: TRBJ2-7
CDR3 protein: CAWSVRGPGRSYEQYF
CDR3 DNA: TGTGCCTGGAGTGTAAGGGGTCCGGGACGGAGCTACGAGCAGTACTTC

D gene: .
V gene: TRBV19
clone size: once
J gene: TRBJ1-5
CDR3 protein: CASIRFGSNQPQHF
CDR3 DNA: TGTGCCAGTATTCGGTTTGGTAGCAATCAGCCCCAGCATTTT

D gene: TRBD2
V gene: TRBV10-3
clone size: .
J gene: TRBJ2-1
CDR3 protein: CAIKAGGFNEQFF
CDR3 DNA: TGTGCCATCAAGGCGGGAGGGTTCAATGAGCAGTTCTTC

D gene: .
V gene: TRBV7-2
clone size: .
J gene: TRBJ2-3
CDR3 protein: CASSFIKGPRPLPTDTQYF
CDR3 DNA: TGTGCCAGCAGCTTCATAAAAGGACCCCGGCCCCTTCCCACAGATACGCAGTATTTT

D gene: TRBD1
V gene: TRBV7-2
clone size: .
J gene: TRBJ1-1
CDR3 protein: CASSFDRGHKAFF
CDR3 DNA: TGTGCCAGCAGCTTCGACAGGGGTCATAAAGCTTTCTTT

D gene: .
V gene: TRBV9
clone size: .
J gene: TRBJ2-3
CDR3 protein: CASSVRITDTQYF
CDR3 DNA: TGTGCCAGCAGCGTACGGATCACAGATACGCAGTATTTT

D gene: .
V gene: TRBV29-1
clone size: .
J gene: TRBJ1-2
CDR3 protein: CSVEGDRYSYTF
CDR3 DNA: TGCAGCGTTGAAGGAGATCGGTATAGCTACACCTTC

D gene: .
V gene: TRBV4-1
clone size: .
J gene: TRBJ1-4
CDR3 protein: CASSHDAGSNEKLFF
CDR3 DNA: TGCGCCAGCAGCCATGATGCCGGAAGTAATGAAAAACTGTTTTTT

D gene: TRBD1
V gene: TRBV7-6
clone size: .
J gene: TRBJ1-1
CDR3 protein: CASSTDRDTEAFF
CDR3 DNA: TGTGCCAGCAGCACGGACAGGGACACTGAAGCTTTCTTT

D gene: .
V gene: TRBV6-5
clone size: .
J gene: TRBJ1-2
CDR3 protein: CASSHVGGAYGYTF
CDR3 DNA: TGTGCCAGCAGCCACGTGGGAGGGGCCTATGGCTACACCTTC

D gene: .
V gene: TRBV9
clone size: few
J gene: TRBJ2-7
CDR3 protein: CASSVSAGVTYEQYF
CDR3 DNA: TGTGCCAGCAGCGTATCTGCAGGGGTAACCTACGAGCAGTACTTC

D gene: .
V gene: TRBV29-1
clone size: .
J gene: TRBJ2-7
CDR3 protein: CSVGTFGHEQYF
CDR3 DNA: TGCAGCGTTGGGACGTTCGGGCACGAGCAGTACTTC

D gene: TRBD1
V gene: TRBV19
clone size: .
J gene: TRBJ1-5
CDR3 protein: CASSQRQGLNQPQHF
CDR3 DNA: TGTGCCAGTAGTCAACGACAGGGGCTAAATCAGCCCCAGCATTTT

D gene: .
V gene: TRBV7-2
clone size: .
J gene: TRBJ2-5
CDR3 protein: CASSFGTALETQYF
CDR3 DNA: TGTGCCAGCAGCTTTGGTACAGCTCTAGAGACCCAGTACTTC

D gene: .
V gene: TRBV30
clone size: .
J gene: TRBJ1-2
CDR3 protein: CAFPDSYGYTF
CDR3 DNA: TGTGCCTTCCCCGACAGCTATGGCTACACCTTC

D gene: .
V gene: TRBV19
clone size: once
J gene: TRBJ2-7
CDR3 protein: CASSRIGAPGPYEQYF
CDR3 DNA: TGTGCCAGTAGCCGGATTGGGGCCCCCGGACCTTACGAGCAGTACTTC

D gene: .
V gene: TRBV10-3
clone size: few
J gene: TRBJ2-7
CDR3 protein: CAIRGGGGTSYEQYF
CDR3 DNA: TGTGCCATCAGAGGGGGCGGGGGGACCTCCTACGAGCAGTACTTC

D gene: .
V gene: TRBV9
clone size: .
J gene: TRBJ2-5
CDR3 protein: CASSSWAGGIETQYF
CDR3 DNA: TGTGCCAGCAGCTCGTGGGCCGGGGGTATAGAGACCCAGTACTTC

D gene: .
V gene: TRBV9
clone size: .
J gene: TRBJ2-3
CDR3 protein: CASSVGGLGGGLLSTDTQYF
CDR3 DNA: TGTGCCAGCAGCGTAGGGGGGCTCGGCGGGGGCCTACTGTCCACAGATACGCAGTATTTT

D gene: .
V gene: TRBV4-1
clone size: few
J gene: TRBJ1-1
CDR3 protein: CASSQVGGNTEAFF
CDR3 DNA: TGCGCCAGCAGCCAAGTAGGTGGGAACACTGAAGCTTTCTTT